Sequencing of this T cell receptor beta chain was carried out in a study of T cell responses to AZD1222 COVID-19 vaccine. General observations from the study: Increases in Spike-specific TCR breadth and depth were seen after two AZD1222 doses. Vaccine-associated CD4 TCRs spanned spike, dominant at 160-218 and 743-854. Donors in the cohort were predominantly white British and more often female, and clonal diversity was possibly underestimated. Only six or seven AZD1222 recipients tested seropositive at baseline.

In the case of this clone: Its antigen is not identified.

Germline-derived CDR1 and CDR2 are SGHNT and YYREEE (reference sequence). The CDR3 is 13 amino acids. Trimming took off 4 bases at V and 5 bases at J, with 13 bases between the two ends. Measured with immunoSEQ multiplex PCR; TCRdb has only the in-frame clones, and not every one. The sample lists 80,000 or so clones, about 90% seen once, with about 4.9% in the top ten. The specimen comprised peripheral blood, sampled on day 0 of MenACWY control vaccination. The J gene is TRBJ2-7, the V gene TRBV5-4, with unresolved D. The sequence was collected from an adult in good health. CDR3 bases: TGTGCCAGCAGCCGCGCATTAGTCCACGAGCAGTACTTC. Translating gives CASSRALVHEQYF.